This T cell receptor beta chain is drawn from a study of human T cells and chemical hapten exposure. Via MiXCR, TCRdb re-called the RACE reads, giving one row per CDR3 protein. The sample holds about 47,000 distinct CDR3 sequences; 3% to 4% are singletons and the top ten take around 6%. The time point was: healthy volunteer bleed at 6 weeks. Total RNA came from unfractionated whole blood. V lost 6 bases, J lost 0 bases, and 16 bases lay in between. The CDR3 contains 15 residues. Germline CDR1 reads SQVTM; CDR2 reads ANQGSEA. Sample: whole blood. The chain links TRBV29-1 to TRBJ2-3, with D maybe TRBD2 (6 bases). The TCR originated in a human donor in good health. Some clones in this sample may be carry-over from other donors' samples. CDR3 amino acids: CSVGGPTISTDTQYF. CDR3 coding DNA: TGCAGCGTGGGGGGACCTACCATTAGCACAGATACGCAGTATTTT.